Listed below are T cell receptor beta chains from one sample, sequenced in a study of beta chain features in type 1 diabetes. Profiled with immunoSEQ multiplex PCR; TCRdb holds only in-frame clones, not every one. Of 430,000 or so clones listed, roughly 11% are singletons. Sequenced input: naive CD4+ T cells from blood. These receptors all stem from a woman aged 18-29 years in good health. Both conserved end residues are trimmed from each CDR3.

V	length	CDR3
TRBV10-3	13	AISDFRDHTGELF
TRBV27	11	ASSYTGFGELF
TRBV14	13	ASSQDFGGTYEQY
TRBV5-6	11	ASSFSLNEKLF
TRBV7-2	10	ASSPNRDRWY
TRBV7-3	15	ASSLKFDSNSYNEQF
TRBV29-1	10	SGQLNTGELF
TRBV30	11	AWSGAEQETQY
TRBV7-2	16	ASCVGGALHSGANVLT
TRBV5-4	11	ASSQGAKNIQY
TRBV25-1	12	ASSTSGSTDTQY
TRBV14	12	ASSLRSSYNEQF
TRBV13	16	ASSYQRGLAGKRDEQF
TRBV27	13	ASSFLLAGWDTQY